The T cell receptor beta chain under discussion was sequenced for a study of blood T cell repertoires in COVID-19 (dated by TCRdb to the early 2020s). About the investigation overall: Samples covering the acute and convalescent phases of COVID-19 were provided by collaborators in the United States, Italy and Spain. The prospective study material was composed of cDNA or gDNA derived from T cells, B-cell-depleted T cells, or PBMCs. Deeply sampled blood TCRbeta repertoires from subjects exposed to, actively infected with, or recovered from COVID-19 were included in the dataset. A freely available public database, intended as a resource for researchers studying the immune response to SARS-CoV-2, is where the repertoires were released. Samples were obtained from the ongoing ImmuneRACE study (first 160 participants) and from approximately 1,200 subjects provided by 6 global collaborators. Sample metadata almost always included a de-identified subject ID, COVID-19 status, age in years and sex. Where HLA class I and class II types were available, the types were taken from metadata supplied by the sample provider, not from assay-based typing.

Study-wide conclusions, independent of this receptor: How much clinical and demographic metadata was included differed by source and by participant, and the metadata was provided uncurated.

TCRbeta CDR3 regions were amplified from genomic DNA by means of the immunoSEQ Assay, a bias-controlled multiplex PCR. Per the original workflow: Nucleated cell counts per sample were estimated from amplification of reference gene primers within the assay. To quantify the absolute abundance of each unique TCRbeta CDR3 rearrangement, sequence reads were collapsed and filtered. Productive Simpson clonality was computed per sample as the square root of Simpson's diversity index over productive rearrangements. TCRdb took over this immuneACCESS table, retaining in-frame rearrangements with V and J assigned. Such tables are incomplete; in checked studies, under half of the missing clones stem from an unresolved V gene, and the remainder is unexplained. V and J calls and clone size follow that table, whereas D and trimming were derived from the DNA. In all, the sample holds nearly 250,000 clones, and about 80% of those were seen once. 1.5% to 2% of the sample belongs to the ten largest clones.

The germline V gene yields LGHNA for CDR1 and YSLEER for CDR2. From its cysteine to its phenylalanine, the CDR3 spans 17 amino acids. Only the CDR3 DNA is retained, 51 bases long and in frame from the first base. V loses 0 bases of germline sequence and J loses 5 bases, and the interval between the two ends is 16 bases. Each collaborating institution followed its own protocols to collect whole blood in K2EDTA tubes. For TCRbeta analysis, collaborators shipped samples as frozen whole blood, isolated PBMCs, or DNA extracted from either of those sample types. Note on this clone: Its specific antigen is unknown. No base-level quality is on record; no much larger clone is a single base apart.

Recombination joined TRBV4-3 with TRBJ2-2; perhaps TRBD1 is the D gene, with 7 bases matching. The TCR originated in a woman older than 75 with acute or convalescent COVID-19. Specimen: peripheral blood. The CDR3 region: CASSQDKGARGTGELFF. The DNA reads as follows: TGCGCCAGCAGCCAAGATAAGGGGGCCCGGGGGACCGGGGAGCTGTTTTTT.